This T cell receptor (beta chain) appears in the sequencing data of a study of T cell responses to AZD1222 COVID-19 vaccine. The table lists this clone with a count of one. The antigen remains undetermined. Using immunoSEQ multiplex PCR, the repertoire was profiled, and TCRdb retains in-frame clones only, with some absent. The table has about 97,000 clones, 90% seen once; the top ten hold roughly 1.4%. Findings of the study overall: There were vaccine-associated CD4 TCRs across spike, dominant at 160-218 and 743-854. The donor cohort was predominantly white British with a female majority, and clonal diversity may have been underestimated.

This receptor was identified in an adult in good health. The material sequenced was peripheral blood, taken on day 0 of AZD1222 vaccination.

The CDR3 DNA reads TGTGCAAGTCGCTCCAACAGGGAACCCACAGATACGCAGTATTTT. Protein product: CASRSNREPTDTQYF. The rearrangement links TRBV12-2 to TRBJ2-3; the table's TRBD1 call for D was not verified on the DNA. TRBV12-2 is a pseudogene segment. This CDR3 comprises 15 residues.